These T cell receptor beta chains were read from a single sample in a study of metastatic and nonmetastatic thyroid tumors. Via MiXCR, TCRdb re-called the PCR reads. Of 15,000 to 20,000 clones in the sample, roughly 32% were seen once. The sequencing sample was made of tumor tissue. These receptors all come from a female donor with papillary thyroid cancer or a benign thyroid nodule (not recorded which). Some clones in this sample may be carry-over from other donors' samples. CDR3s leave out the opening cysteine and the closing phenylalanine or tryptophan. Fields, in order: J gene, V gene, D gene, CDR3 protein. D genes are given only for firm matches.

J gene: TRBJ2-2
V gene: TRBV6-1
D gene: -
CDR3 protein: ASISRGVGTGELF

J gene: TRBJ2-1
V gene: TRBV11-2
D gene: TRBD1
CDR3 protein: ASRTYTGGDEQF

J gene: TRBJ1-2
V gene: TRBV28
D gene: -
CDR3 protein: ASGSNYGYT

J gene: TRBJ1-1
V gene: TRBV4-1
D gene: -
CDR3 protein: ASSQDRYKNTEAF

J gene: TRBJ1-6
V gene: TRBV2
D gene: -
CDR3 protein: ASSARTGPGNSPLH

J gene: TRBJ2-7
V gene: TRBV2
D gene: -
CDR3 protein: ASSDQAVTYEQY

J gene: TRBJ2-5
V gene: TRBV6-5
D gene: TRBD2
CDR3 protein: ASSTDRAGLNQETQY

J gene: TRBJ1-2
V gene: TRBV2
D gene: -
CDR3 protein: ASSEDRYGYT

J gene: TRBJ1-1
V gene: TRBV15
D gene: TRBD1
CDR3 protein: ATSSTGGANTEAF

J gene: TRBJ2-7
V gene: TRBV6-1
D gene: TRBD2
CDR3 protein: ASRITSGSFNEQY

J gene: TRBJ1-6
V gene: TRBV20-1
D gene: -
CDR3 protein: SAPGAGAYNSPLH

J gene: TRBJ1-2
V gene: TRBV4-1
D gene: -
CDR3 protein: ASSQDRGKGYGYT

J gene: TRBJ2-7
V gene: TRBV6-1
D gene: TRBD1
CDR3 protein: ASRESRDRFYEQY

J gene: TRBJ2-3
V gene: TRBV9
D gene: -
CDR3 protein: ASSATIGPDTQY

J gene: TRBJ1-2
V gene: TRBV4-2
D gene: -
CDR3 protein: ASSQRVWGYT

J gene: TRBJ1-5
V gene: TRBV10-2
D gene: -
CDR3 protein: ARGQGNQPQH

J gene: TRBJ2-7
V gene: TRBV18
D gene: -
CDR3 protein: ASSPNYAGQHYEQY

J gene: TRBJ1-2
V gene: TRBV11-2
D gene: TRBD1
CDR3 protein: ASSSEGTGTNYGYT

J gene: TRBJ1-6
V gene: TRBV6-5
D gene: -
CDR3 protein: ASSSLENVGGGSPLH

J gene: TRBJ1-5
V gene: TRBV20-1
D gene: TRBD1
CDR3 protein: SARARDRPYQPQH

J gene: TRBJ2-7
V gene: TRBV5-1
D gene: -
CDR3 protein: ASSLISGTYEQY

J gene: TRBJ1-6
V gene: TRBV5-1
D gene: -
CDR3 protein: ASSGGFEANSPLH

J gene: TRBJ2-5
V gene: TRBV27
D gene: -
CDR3 protein: ASSLLGSEGETQY

J gene: TRBJ1-5
V gene: TRBV3-1
D gene: -
CDR3 protein: ASSPAGDSSQPQH

J gene: TRBJ2-3
V gene: TRBV12-3/TRBV12-4
D gene: -
CDR3 protein: ASSPGVSSTDTQY